This T cell receptor (beta chain) was identified during a study of OX40 agonist ivuxolimab in advanced cancers. About the research overall: One hepatocellular carcinoma and a couple of cutaneous melanoma patients partially responded.

Measured with immunoSEQ multiplex PCR; TCRdb has only the in-frame clones, and not every one. The table shows tens of thousands of clones, with 70% to 90% occurring only once. The sequenced sample was CD4+ or CD8+ T cells sorted from blood, obtained in a trial of the OX40 agonist ivuxolimab. This receptor was identified in an adult with an advanced solid tumor such as melanoma, head and neck, liver or kidney cancer.

CDR3 sequence reads: CASSFGTGVSNQPQHF. In DNA form, the CDR3 reads TGTGCCAGTAGTTTTGGGACAGGGGTTAGCAATCAGCCCCAGCATTTT. The rearrangement uses TRBV19 and TRBJ1-5; 10 nucleotides align to TRBD1. The V gene end was trimmed by 5 bases and the J gene end by 0 bases; junction bases not matched to a gene: 4. The CDR3 sequence is 16 residues long. Per the germline V gene, CDR1 is LNHDA and CDR2 is SQIVND (reference sequence).